The sequence of this T cell receptor beta chain was determined in a study of pediatric ulcerative colitis. During colonoscopy, one to two rectal pinch biopsies were collected. Clones were read by immunoSEQ multiplex PCR, and TCRdb kept only the in-frame ones, dropping some. The table includes some 37,000 clones, 73% detected once. General observations from the study: Ulcerative colitis patients shared more blood-rectal clones than controls. A couple of rectal CDR3 clonotypes occurred in all ulcerative colitis patients. Rectal repertoires separated controls, mild-moderate and acute severe colitis.

The germline CDR1 and CDR2 sequences are SGHTA and FQGNSA. The CDR3 length is 14 residues. Trimming shortened V by 6 bases and J by 7 bases, and 15 bases separated the two germline ends. This clone has just one count. The target antigen is unknown. This sequence joins TRBV7-2 and TRBJ2-2; possibly TRBD2 for D (7 bases). The sequence was collected from a boy younger than 18 with moderate ulcerative colitis. Source material: gut tissue. CDR3 nucleotide sequence: TGTGCCAGCAGATGGGGGGGCGAGGTCGGGGAGCTGTTTTTT. Residues: CASRWGGEVGELFF.